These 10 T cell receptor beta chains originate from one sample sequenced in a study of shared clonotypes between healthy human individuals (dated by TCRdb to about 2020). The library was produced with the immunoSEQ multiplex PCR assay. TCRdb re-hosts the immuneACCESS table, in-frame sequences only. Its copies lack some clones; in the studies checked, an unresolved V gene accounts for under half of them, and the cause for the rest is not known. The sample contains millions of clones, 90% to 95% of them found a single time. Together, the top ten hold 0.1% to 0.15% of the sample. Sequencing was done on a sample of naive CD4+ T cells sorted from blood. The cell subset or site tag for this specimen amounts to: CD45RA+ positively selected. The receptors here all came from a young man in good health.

The CDR3 loop reads CASSRGTGSGANVLTF. CDR3 nucleotide sequence: TGTGCCAGTAGTAGAGGGACAGGGTCTGGGGCCAACGTCCTGACTTTC. J is TRBJ2-6 and V is TRBV19; 9 positions match TRBD1. The trim removed 4 bases at V and 1 base at J, leaving 2 bases unmatched. The CDR3 runs 16 residues. Germline CDR1 and CDR2: LNHDA and SQIVND (reference sequence).

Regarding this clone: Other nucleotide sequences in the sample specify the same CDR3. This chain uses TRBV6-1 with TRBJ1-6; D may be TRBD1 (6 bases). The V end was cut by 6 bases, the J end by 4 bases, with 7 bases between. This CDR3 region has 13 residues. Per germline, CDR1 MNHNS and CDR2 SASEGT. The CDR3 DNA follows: TGTGCCAGCAGAGACAGGTATAATTCACCCCTCCACTTT. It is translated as CASRDRYNSPLHF.

The CDR3: CASSVGGKTYEQYF. The CDR3 bases are TGTGCCAGCAGTGTAGGCGGGAAAACCTACGAGCAGTACTTC. The chain combines TRBV2 with TRBJ2-7; D may be TRBD2 (6 bases). CDR3 length: 14 residues. The V gene lost 4 bases and the J gene lost 2 bases, with 12 bases spanning the gap. Per the germline V gene, CDR1 is SNHLY and CDR2 is FYNNEI.

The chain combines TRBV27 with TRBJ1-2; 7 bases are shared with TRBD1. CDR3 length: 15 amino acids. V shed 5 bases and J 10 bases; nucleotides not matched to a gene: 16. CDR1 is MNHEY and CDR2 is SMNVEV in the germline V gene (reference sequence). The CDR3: CASSPQGGLQGLYTF. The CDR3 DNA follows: TGTGCCAGCAGTCCGCAGGGGGGCCTACAGGGCCTCTACACCTTC.

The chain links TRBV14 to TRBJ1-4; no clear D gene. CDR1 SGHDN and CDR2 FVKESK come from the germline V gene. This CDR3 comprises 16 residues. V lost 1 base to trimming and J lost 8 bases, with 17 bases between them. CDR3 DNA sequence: TGTGCCAGCAGCCAAGTGGGAGCGACCGTTGGGGAAAAACTGTTTTTT. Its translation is CASSQVGATVGEKLFF.

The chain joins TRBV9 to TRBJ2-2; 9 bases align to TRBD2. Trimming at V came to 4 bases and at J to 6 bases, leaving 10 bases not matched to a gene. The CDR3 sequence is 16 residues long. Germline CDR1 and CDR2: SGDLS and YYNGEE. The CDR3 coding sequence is TGTGCCAGCAGCCCAACGGGTAGCGGGAGCTCCGGGGAGCTGTTTTTT. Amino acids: CASSPTGSGSSGELFF.

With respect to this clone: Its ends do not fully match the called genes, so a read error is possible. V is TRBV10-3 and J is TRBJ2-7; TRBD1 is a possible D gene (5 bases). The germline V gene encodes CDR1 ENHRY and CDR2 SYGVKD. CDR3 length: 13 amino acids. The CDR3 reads CAISESGGRGAAF. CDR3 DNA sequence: TGTGCCATCAGTGAGTCTGGCGGAAGGGGCGCCGCGTTC.

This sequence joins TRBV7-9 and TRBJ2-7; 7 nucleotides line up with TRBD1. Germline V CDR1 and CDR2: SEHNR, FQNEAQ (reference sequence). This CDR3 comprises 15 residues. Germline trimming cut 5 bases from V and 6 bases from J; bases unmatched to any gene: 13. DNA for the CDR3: TGTGCCAGCAGCCTGGGGTACGACAGGGAAGGCGAGCAGTACTTC. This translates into CASSLGYDREGEQYF.

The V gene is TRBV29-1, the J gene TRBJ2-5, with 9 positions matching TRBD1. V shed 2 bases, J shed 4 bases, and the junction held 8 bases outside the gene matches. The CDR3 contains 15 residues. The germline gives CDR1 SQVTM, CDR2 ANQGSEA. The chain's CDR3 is CSVERTGVSLETQYF. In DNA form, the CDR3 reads TGCAGCGTTGAAAGGACAGGGGTGTCCCTAGAGACCCAGTACTTC. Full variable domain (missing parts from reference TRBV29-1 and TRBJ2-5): SAVISQKPSRDICQRGTSLTIQCQVDSQVTMMFWYRQQPGQSLTLIATANQGSEATYESGFVIDKFPISRPNLTFSTLTVSNMSPEDSSIYLCSVERTGVSLETQYFGPGTRLLVL.

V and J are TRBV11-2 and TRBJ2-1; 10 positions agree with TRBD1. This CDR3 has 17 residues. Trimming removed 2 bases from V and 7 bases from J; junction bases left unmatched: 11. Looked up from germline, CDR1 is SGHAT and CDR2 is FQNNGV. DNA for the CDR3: TGTGCCAGCAGCTTAAACCCTCGGGGGACAGGGGTAAATGAGCAGTTCTTC. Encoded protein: CASSLNPRGTGVNEQFF.